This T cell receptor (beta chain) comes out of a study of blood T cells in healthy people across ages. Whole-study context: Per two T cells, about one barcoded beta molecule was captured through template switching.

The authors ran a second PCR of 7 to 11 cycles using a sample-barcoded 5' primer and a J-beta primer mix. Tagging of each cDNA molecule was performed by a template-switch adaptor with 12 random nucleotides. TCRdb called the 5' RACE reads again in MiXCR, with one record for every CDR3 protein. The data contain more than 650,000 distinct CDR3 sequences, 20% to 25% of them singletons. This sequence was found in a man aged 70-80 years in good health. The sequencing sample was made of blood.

In DNA form, the CDR3 reads TGCAGTGGTGATTATCGGGGGACTGAAGCTTTCTTT. Encoded protein: CSGDYRGTEAFF. The V gene is TRBV20-1, the J gene TRBJ1-1; perhaps TRBD1 as D (5 bases). The germline V gene has CDR1 DFQATT and CDR2 SNEGSKA (reference sequence). V gave up 7 bases and J gave up 5 bases, with 14 bases separating them. The CDR3 is 12 residues long.